The T cell receptor (beta chain) described here comes from a study of cytomegalovirus exposure and HLA in healthy donors. Looking at the study overall: Early on, a data release was issued that held roughly 80 million unique TCRs from HLA-typed donors. The study's findings and limits: Some V segments could not be told apart, so they were left out, TRBV6-2 and TRBV6-3 among them. Later on, analysis showed that most CMV-associated TCR beta chains appeared to be HLA-restricted.

The study ran its PCR with 60 Vbeta and 13 Jbeta primers. Original data processing: Later analysis identified 65 million to 80 million unique TCR beta chains, 10 million to 12 million shared. TCRdb's table, derived via immunoSEQ multiplex PCR, lists solely in-frame clones and lacks some. For V, J and clone size, that table is used; D and trimming come from the DNA. The sample consists of about 210,000 clones, over 70% of them appearing once. Comment on this clone: Its cognate antigen is unknown.

Per germline, CDR1 SGHVS and CDR2 FQNEAQ. There are 17 residues in the CDR3. Trimming removed 2 bases from V and 5 bases from J; junction bases left unmatched: 14. Material: PBMCs. This clonotype was obtained from a man aged 40-55 years in good health and CMV-seropositive. The chain joins TRBV7-8 to TRBJ1-2, with 7 bases fitting TRBD1. This chain's CDR3 is CASSLPPTGSRKYGYTF. The CDR3 DNA reads TGTGCCAGCAGCTTACCCCCGACAGGGAGCAGGAAGTATGGCTACACCTTC.